The table lists the clone carrying this T cell receptor (beta chain) with a few counts. Antigen unknown. TCRdb analysed the RT-PCR reads with MiXCR anew, one entry per CDR3 protein. The sample has around 540,000 distinct CDR3 sequences, roughly 12% seen once. CDR3 length: 16 residues. J gave up 5 bases and V 5 bases, and 6 bases lay outside the gene matches. Germline assignment: CDR1 SGHVS and CDR2 FQNEAQ. The sample originates from a study of response to subunit inactivated influenza vaccine. General study results and limits: Each seasonal flu vaccination may recruit only limited new T cells, authors suggested.

The source was PBMCs from blood, collected on the day of vaccination. The chain is built from TRBV7-8 and TRBJ2-2; 12 bases line up with TRBD1. The source of this sequence is a man aged 45-60 years who received an inactivated influenza vaccine. Here the CDR3 reads CASSRGQGATTGELFF. The CDR3 coding sequence is TGTGCCAGCAGCAGGGGACAGGGGGCAACAACCGGGGAGCTGTTTTTT.